This TCR beta chain was documented in a study of CD8 T cells in ankylosing spondylitis. Remarks on this clonotype: The antigen is undetermined.

In making TCR beta libraries, quantitative 5'-RACE with molecular barcodes was used. TCRdb re-derived calls from the 5' RACE reads in MiXCR, one entry per CDR3 protein. The sample contains about 220,000 distinct CDR3 sequences, about 26% of which appear only once. Points from the study as a whole: Matched ankylosing spondylitis synovial fluid reportedly showed significant enrichment of disease-linked clones.

The material sequenced was blood, either unsorted or a sorted T cell fraction (not recorded which). The receptor was derived from a male donor with ankylosing spondylitis or in good health (not recorded which).

The CDR3 DNA follows: TGCAGCGTTACGGGACTGGAAGAGACCCAGTACTTC. Encoded protein: CSVTGLEETQYF. This chain uses TRBV29-1 with TRBJ2-5, with D maybe TRBD2 (6 bases). The CDR3 covers 12 residues. Germline lookup yields CDR1 SQVTM and CDR2 ANQGSEA. Trimming shortened V by 5 bases and J by 3 bases, and 10 bases separated the two germline ends.